A selection of T cell receptor beta chains follows, all from one sample in a study of blood T cell repertoires in COVID-19. Produced via immunoSEQ multiplex PCR; TCRdb's table is partial and in-frame only. The sample holds about 36,000 clones, more than 70% seen once. Sequenced: peripheral blood. All receptors derive from a human donor in a cohort sampled during active COVID-19. Both conserved end residues are part of each CDR3. Fields, in order: V gene, J gene, clone size, D gene, CDR3 DNA, CDR3 protein. The D gene is left open where the match is weak. For some rows the clone size is stated as once, few or many, or as a class when expanded; others skip it.

>TRBV28|TRBJ1-1|NA|NA
TGTGCCATCTCATTGAGGTCCTACACTGAAGCTTTCTTT
CAISLRSYTEAFF
>TRBV19|TRBJ2-2|NA|TRBD2
TGTGCCAGTAGTGGGACTAGCGTAACCGGGGAGCTGTTTTTT
CASSGTSVTGELFF
>TRBV6-6|TRBJ1-3|NA|NA
TGTGCCAGCAGCCCTAATTACCTCTCGGGAAACACCATATATTTT
CASSPNYLSGNTIYF
>TRBV7-9|TRBJ2-7|NA|TRBD1
TGTGCCAGCAGCCCTCAGGACAGGACCTCGTACGAGCAGTACTTC
CASSPQDRTSYEQYF
>TRBV29-1|TRBJ2-5|NA|TRBD2
TGCAGCGGGAAGCGGGGGGGCGTGGAGACCCAGTACTTC
CSGKRGGVETQYF
>TRBV9|TRBJ2-2|NA|NA
TGTGCCAGCAGCGTTGAGATTTTGGGGGAGCTGTTTTTT
CASSVEILGELFF
>TRBV9|TRBJ2-3|NA|TRBD2
TGTGCCAGCAGCGCCTGGACTAGCGGAGGCACAGATACGCAGTATTTT
CASSAWTSGGTDTQYF
>TRBV6-5|TRBJ2-7|NA|NA
TGTGCCATCGAAGACGGGGGACTCTACGAGCAGTACTTC
CAIEDGGLYEQYF
>TRBV19|TRBJ2-7|NA|NA
TGTGTCAGTAGTATAGGACTTGGACACTCCTACGAGCAGTACTTC
CVSSIGLGHSYEQYF
>TRBV24-1|TRBJ2-7|once|TRBD1
TGTGCCACCAGTGATGGGACAGCCTACGAGCAGTACTTC
CATSDGTAYEQYF
>TRBV13|TRBJ1-1|NA|NA
TGTGCCAGCAGCCCATCCCGGGGGAACACTGAAGCTTTCTTT
CASSPSRGNTEAFF
>TRBV2|TRBJ1-5|few|NA
TGTGCCAGCAGTGAGTTCCCACAGGGTGGTCAGCCCCAGCATTTT
CASSEFPQGGQPQHF
>TRBV6-5|TRBJ2-7|NA|NA
TGTGCCAGCAGCCGGACACCCACCTACGAGCAGTACTTC
CASSRTPTYEQYF
>TRBV7-5|TRBJ2-3|NA|NA
TGTGCCAGAAGCCTCCCTTACGGGGGAGACACAGATACGCAGTATTTT
CARSLPYGGDTDTQYF
>TRBV9|TRBJ1-1|NA|NA
TGTGCCAGCAGCGCGCAAGCGAGAGGGCCGGTGAACACTGAAGCTTTCTTT
CASSAQARGPVNTEAFF
>TRBV2|TRBJ1-1|NA|NA
TGTGCCAGCAGTGAATTAGGGGCGCCAAACACTGAAGCTTTCTTT
CASSELGAPNTEAFF
>TRBV12-5|TRBJ1-3|few|NA
TGTGCTAGTGGTTTGCGGGGGGCAGGCCCATTACGGGACACCATATATTTT
CASGLRGAGPLRDTIYF